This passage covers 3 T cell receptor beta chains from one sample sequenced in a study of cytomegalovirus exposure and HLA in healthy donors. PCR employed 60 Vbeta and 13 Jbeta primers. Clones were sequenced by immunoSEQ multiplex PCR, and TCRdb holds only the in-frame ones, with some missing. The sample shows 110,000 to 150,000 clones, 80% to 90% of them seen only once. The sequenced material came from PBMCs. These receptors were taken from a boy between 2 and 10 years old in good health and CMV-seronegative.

The CDR3 loop reads CASSFDFRAYEQYF. The DNA of the CDR3 is TGTGCCAGCAGCTTTGACTTCCGGGCCTACGAGCAGTACTTC. The chain has TRBV27 and TRBJ2-7; D not resolved. The V gene's germline CDR1 is MNHEY and CDR2 SMNVEV (reference sequence). The CDR3 spans 14 residues. Trimming took off 6 bases at V and 2 bases at J, with 14 bases between the two ends.

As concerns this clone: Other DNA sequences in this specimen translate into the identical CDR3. The CDR3 coding sequence is TGTGCCAGCAGTGAAGGGGCAGGGTTCTCCTACAATGAGCAGTTCTTC. Translating gives CASSEGAGFSYNEQFF. The J gene is TRBJ2-1, the V gene TRBV6-1; perhaps TRBD1 as D (5 bases). Trimming pared 1 base from V and 0 bases from J, leaving 10 bases between. This CDR3 is built from 16 residues. Germline CDR1 and CDR2: MNHNS and SASEGT.

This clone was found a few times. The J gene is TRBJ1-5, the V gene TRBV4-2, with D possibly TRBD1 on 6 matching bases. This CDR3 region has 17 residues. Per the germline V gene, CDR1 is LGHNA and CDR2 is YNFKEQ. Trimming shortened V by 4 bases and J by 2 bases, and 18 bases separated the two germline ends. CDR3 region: CASSPGEQGPGNQPQHF. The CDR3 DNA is TGTGCCAGCAGCCCCGGGGAACAGGGCCCAGGCAATCAGCCCCAGCATTTT.